This T cell receptor beta chain comes out of a study of control samples from healthy donors and cancer patients. Sequencing was performed with immunoSEQ multiplex PCR; in TCRdb, only in-frame clones are kept and a portion is missing. Of approximately 82,000 clones detected, roughly 94% appear once; the ten largest clones hold 4.5% to 5.5%. This TCR came from a woman between 18 and 29 years old in good health. Sequenced material: blood.

CDR3 coding DNA: TGCGCCAGCAGGGAAGCGGCTGTGGGCTACAATGAGCAGTTCTTC. Amino acid sequence: CASREAAVGYNEQFF. J is TRBJ2-1 and V is TRBV5-1; D is perhaps TRBD2 (5 bases). This CDR3 spans 15 amino acids. The germline V and J ends were trimmed by 5 bases and 3 bases, with 15 bases remaining between them. CDR1 and CDR2 from the germline V gene are SGHRS and YFSETQ.